A single sample gave rise to the 15 T cell receptor beta chains below, sequenced in a study of blood T cell repertoires in COVID-19. TCRdb keeps only in-frame clones here, not all; method: immunoSEQ multiplex PCR. The table has more than 65,000 clones, 79% seen once; the top ten hold approximately 6.8%. The specimen was peripheral blood. These receptors were taken from a woman aged 60-75 years with acute or convalescent COVID-19.

This clone was seen more than once but under ten times. This rearrangement joins TRBV6-4 to TRBJ1-2; D is uncertain. This CDR3 has 12 residues. Per germline, CDR1 MRHNA and CDR2 SNTAGT. With 6 bases removed from V and 7 bases from J, the gap between germline ends came to 12 bases. The CDR3 nucleotides are TGTGCCAGCAGGGACGGAGCCGGTGGCTACACCTTC. Amino acid sequence: CASRDGAGGYTF.

This clone was detected ten times or more. CDR3 DNA: TGTGCCAGCAGCTTAGGTAGTCAGAACACTGAAGCTTTCTTT. It specifies CASSLGSQNTEAFF. The rearrangement uses TRBV7-3 and TRBJ1-1; D unclear. CDR1 is SGHTA and CDR2 is FQGTGA in the germline V gene. CDR3 size: 14 residues. The V end lost 2 bases, the J end lost 1 base, and 8 bases lay between the germline ends.

This chain's CDR3 is CATSRGGRIFAEGNTIYF. The CDR3 nucleotides read TGTGCCACCAGCAGAGGGGGCAGGATTTTCGCGGAGGGAAACACCATATATTTT. The rearrangement uses TRBV15 and TRBJ1-3, with D perhaps TRBD1 (5 bases). The CDR3 runs 18 residues. The V end was cut by 1 base, the J end by 4 bases, with 20 bases between. Per germline, CDR1 LNHNV and CDR2 YYDKDF (reference sequence).

The chain is built from TRBV6-6 and TRBJ1-2; 7 bases map to TRBD1. Unmatched junction bases numbered 4, after V lost 2 bases and J lost 1 base. From germline, CDR1 is MNHNY and CDR2 SVGAGI (reference sequence). The CDR3 length is 15 residues. The CDR3 protein is CASSYARGLNYGYTF. The DNA for the CDR3 is TGTGCCAGCAGTTACGCAAGGGGGCTTAACTATGGCTACACCTTC.

The chain has TRBV12-3 or TRBV12-4 and TRBJ2-5; 7 nucleotides line up with TRBD2. J lost 2 bases, V lost 6 bases, and 3 bases had no gene match. The CDR3 totals 13 residues. The CDR3 DNA sequence: TGTGCCAGCAGCGGGGACTATCAAGAGACCCAGTACTTC. Translation: CASSGDYQETQYF.

This clone was recorded once. This chain links TRBV5-1 with TRBJ1-4; 8 bases are shared with TRBD1. Per germline, CDR1 SGHRS and CDR2 YFSETQ. The CDR3 spans 15 residues. Trimming took 0 bases from V and 7 from J; bases not matched to a gene: 5. The DNA of the CDR3 is TGCGCCAGCAGCTTGGGGGGGACAGGTAGTGAAAAACTGTTTTTT. This encodes CASSLGGTGSEKLFF. Full variable domain (remainder filled in from reference TRBV5-1 and TRBJ1-4): KAGVTQTPRYLIKTRGQQVTLSCSPISGHRSVSWYQQTPGQGLQFLFEYFSETQRNKGNFPGRFSGRQFSNSRSEMNVSTLELGDSALYLCASSLGGTGSEKLFFGSGTQLSVL.

The chain joins TRBV7-3 to TRBJ1-2; no firm D call. CDR1 SGHTA and CDR2 FQGTGA come from the germline V gene. This CDR3 is 14 amino acids long. V was shortened by 6 bases and J by 8 bases, with 19 bases between the two germline ends. DNA for the CDR3: TGTGCCAGCAGTTCGGGGTACCTTGGAGGAGGCTACACCTTC. Amino acids: CASSSGYLGGGYTF.

J is TRBJ2-5 and V is TRBV9, with TRBD2 matching 11 bases. The germline CDR1 and CDR2 sequences are SGDLS and YYNGEE. V dropped 1 base and J dropped 3; count of bases not matched to a gene: 5. The CDR3 runs 16 residues. The CDR3 sequence: CASSVNELAGEETQYF. The CDR3 DNA follows: TGTGCCAGCAGCGTAAACGAACTAGCGGGGGAAGAGACCCAGTACTTC.

J is TRBJ1-5 and V is TRBV6-5; 7 bases map to TRBD1. CDR3 length equals 15 residues. V lost 7 bases, J lost 3 bases, and 9 bases stayed unmatched. Germline V gives CDR1 MNHEY, CDR2 SVGAGI. The CDR3 is CASIPGQRNNQPQHF. The DNA for the CDR3 is TGTGCCAGCATTCCGGGACAGCGGAACAATCAGCCCCAGCATTTT.

This clone was seen just once. The chain links TRBV11-2 to TRBJ2-2, with D possibly matching TRBD1 (5 bases). This CDR3 is 15 amino acids long. Germline CDR1 reads SGHAT; CDR2 reads FQNNGV. Trimming removed 0 bases from V and 3 bases from J, with 8 bases in between. CDR3 amino acids: CASSLEGAYTGELFF. The CDR3 nucleotides are TGTGCCAGCAGCTTAGAAGGGGCATACACCGGGGAGCTGTTTTTT.

This clone was recorded a few times. The rearrangement joins TRBV25-1 to TRBJ1-2, with TRBD1 as a possible D gene (6 bases). The V end lost 4 bases, the J end lost 8 bases, and 14 bases lay between the germline ends. This CDR3 has 13 residues. Germline V gives CDR1 MGHDK, CDR2 SYGVNS. CDR3 sequence: CASSGQGSRGYTF. CDR3 DNA: TGTGCCAGCAGTGGGCAGGGGTCAAGGGGCTACACCTTC.

The chain carries TRBV7-8 and TRBJ1-5; D not resolved. Deletions cut 1 base from V and 0 bases from J, with 7 bases between. The CDR3 is 15 amino acids. Per germline, CDR1 SGHVS and CDR2 FQNEAQ. The CDR3 bases are TGTGCCAGCAGCTTAGAGCAGGCTAGCAATCAGCCCCAGCATTTT. This sequence encodes CASSLEQASNQPQHF. The full variable domain, rest sourced from reference TRBV7-8 and TRBJ1-5, is GAGVSQSPRYKVAKRGQDVALRCDPISGHVSLFWYQQALGQGPEFLTYFQNEAQLDKSGLPSDRFFAERPEGSVSTLKIQRTQQEDSAVYLCASSLEQASNQPQHFGDGTRLSIL.

This clone was recorded only once. The chain is built from TRBV6-5 and TRBJ1-4, with unresolved D. Germline V gene data show CDR1 as MNHEY and CDR2 as SVGAGI. V lost 6 bases and J 8 bases, leaving 13 bases between the germline ends. The CDR3 has 13 amino acids. CDR3 DNA: TGTGCCAGCAGACAACGGGCGGGGGAAAAACTGTTTTTT. It encodes CASRQRAGEKLFF.

This chain links TRBV28 with TRBJ1-4, with a tentative D call TRBD1 (6 bases). There are 17 residues in the CDR3. V was pared by 2 bases and J by 0 bases, with 13 bases between. Germline values: CDR1 MDHEN, CDR2 SYDVKM. CDR3 loop: CASSLRQAGATNEKLFF. The CDR3, as DNA: TGTGCCAGCAGTTTAAGACAGGCGGGTGCAACTAATGAAAAACTGTTTTTT. The full variable domain, with the rest looked up from reference TRBV28 and TRBJ1-4, is DVKVTQSSRYLVKRTGEKVFLECVQDMDHENMFWYRQDPGLGLRLIYFSYDVKMKEKGDIPEGYSVSREKKERFSLILESASTNQTSMYLCASSLRQAGATNEKLFFGSGTQLSVL.

This chain uses TRBV3-1 (or the pseudogene TRBV3-2) with TRBJ2-5; 9 nucleotides agree with TRBD1. V trimming: 1 base; J trimming: 11 bases; junction bases outside the gene matches: 11. The CDR3 runs to 15 residues. Germline values: CDR1 LGHDT, CDR2 YNNKEL (reference sequence). CDR3: CASSQGFATGGVQYF. CDR3 in DNA: TGTGCCAGCAGCCAAGGATTCGCGACAGGGGGAGTGCAGTACTTC.